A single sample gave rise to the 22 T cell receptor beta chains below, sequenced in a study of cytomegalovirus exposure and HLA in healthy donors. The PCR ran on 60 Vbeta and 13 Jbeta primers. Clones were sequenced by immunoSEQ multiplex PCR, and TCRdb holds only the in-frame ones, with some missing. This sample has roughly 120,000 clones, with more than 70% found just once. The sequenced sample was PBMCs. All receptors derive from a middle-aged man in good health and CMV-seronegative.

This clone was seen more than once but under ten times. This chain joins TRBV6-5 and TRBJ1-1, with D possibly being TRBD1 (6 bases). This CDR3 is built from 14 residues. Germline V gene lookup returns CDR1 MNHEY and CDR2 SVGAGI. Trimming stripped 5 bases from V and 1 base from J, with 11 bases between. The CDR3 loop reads CASSRTVGNTEAFF. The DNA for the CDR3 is TGTGCCAGCAGTAGGACAGTAGGGAACACTGAAGCTTTCTTT.

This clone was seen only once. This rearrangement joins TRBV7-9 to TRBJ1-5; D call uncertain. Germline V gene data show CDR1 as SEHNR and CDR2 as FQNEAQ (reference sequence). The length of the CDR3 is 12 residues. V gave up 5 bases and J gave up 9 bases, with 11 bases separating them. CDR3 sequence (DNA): TGTGCCAGCAGCCCGCTCCGGGGGCCCCAGCATTTT. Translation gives CASSPLRGPQHF.

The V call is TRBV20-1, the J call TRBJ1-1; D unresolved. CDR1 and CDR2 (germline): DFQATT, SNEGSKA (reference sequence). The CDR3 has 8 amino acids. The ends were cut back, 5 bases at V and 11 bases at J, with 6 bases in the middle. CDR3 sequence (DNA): TGCAGTGCTCCTAGGGCTTTCTTT. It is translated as CSAPRAFF.

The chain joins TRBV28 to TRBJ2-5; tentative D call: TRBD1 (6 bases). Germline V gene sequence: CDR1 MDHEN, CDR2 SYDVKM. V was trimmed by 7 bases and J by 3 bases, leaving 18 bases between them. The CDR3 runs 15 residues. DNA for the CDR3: TGTGCCAGCACACTGGCCGGGACACAAAAAGAGACCCAGTACTTC. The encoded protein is CASTLAGTQKETQYF. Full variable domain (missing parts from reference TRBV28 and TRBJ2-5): DVKVTQSSRYLVKRTGEKVFLECVQDMDHENMFWYRQDPGLGLRLIYFSYDVKMKEKGDIPEGYSVSREKKERFSLILESASTNQTSMYLCASTLAGTQKETQYFGPGTRLLVL.

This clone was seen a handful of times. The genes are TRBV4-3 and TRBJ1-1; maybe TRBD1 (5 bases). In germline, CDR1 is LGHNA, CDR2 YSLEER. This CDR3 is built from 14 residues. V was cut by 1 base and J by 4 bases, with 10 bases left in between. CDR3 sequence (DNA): TGCGCCAGCAGCCAAGGGCAGGGAGGCACTGAAGCTTTCTTT. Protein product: CASSQGQGGTEAFF.

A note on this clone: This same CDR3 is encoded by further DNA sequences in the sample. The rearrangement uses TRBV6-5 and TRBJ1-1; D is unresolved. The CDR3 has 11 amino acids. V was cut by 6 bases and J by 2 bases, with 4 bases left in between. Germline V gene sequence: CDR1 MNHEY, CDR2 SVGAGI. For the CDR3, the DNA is TGTGCCAGCAGGAGAAACACTGAAGCTTTCTTT. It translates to CASRRNTEAFF.

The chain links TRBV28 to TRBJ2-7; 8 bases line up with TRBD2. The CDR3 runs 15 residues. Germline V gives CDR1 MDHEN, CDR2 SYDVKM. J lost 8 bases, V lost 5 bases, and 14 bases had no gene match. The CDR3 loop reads CASSLRGRSDGKQYF. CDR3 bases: TGTGCCAGCAGTCTACGCGGGAGGTCCGACGGCAAGCAGTACTTC.

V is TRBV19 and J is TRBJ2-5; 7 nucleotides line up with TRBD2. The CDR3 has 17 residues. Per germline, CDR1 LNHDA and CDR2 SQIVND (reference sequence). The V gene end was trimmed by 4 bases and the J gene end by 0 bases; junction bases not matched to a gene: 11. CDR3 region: CASSSRVWREYQETQYF. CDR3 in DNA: TGTGCCAGTAGTAGTCGGGTCTGGCGGGAGTACCAAGAGACCCAGTACTTC.

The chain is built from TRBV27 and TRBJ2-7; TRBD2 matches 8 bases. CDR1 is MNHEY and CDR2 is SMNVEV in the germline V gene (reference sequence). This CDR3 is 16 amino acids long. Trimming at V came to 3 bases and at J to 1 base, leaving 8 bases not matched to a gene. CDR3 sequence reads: CASSFGAGLVSYEQYF. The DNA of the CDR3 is TGTGCCAGCAGTTTCGGGGCGGGACTAGTGTCCTACGAGCAGTACTTC.

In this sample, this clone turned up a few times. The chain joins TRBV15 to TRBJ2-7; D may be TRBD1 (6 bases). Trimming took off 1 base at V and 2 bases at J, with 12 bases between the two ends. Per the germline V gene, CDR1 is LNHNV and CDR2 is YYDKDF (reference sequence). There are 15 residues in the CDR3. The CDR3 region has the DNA TGTGCCACCAGCAGAGGTTGGGACACGGCCTACGAGCAGTACTTC. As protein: CATSRGWDTAYEQYF.

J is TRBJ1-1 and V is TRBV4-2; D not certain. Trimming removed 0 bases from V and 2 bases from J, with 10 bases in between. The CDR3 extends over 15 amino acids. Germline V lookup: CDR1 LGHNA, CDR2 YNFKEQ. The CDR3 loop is CASSQDRRVNTEAFF. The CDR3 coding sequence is TGTGCCAGCAGCCAAGACCGACGGGTTAACACTGAAGCTTTCTTT.

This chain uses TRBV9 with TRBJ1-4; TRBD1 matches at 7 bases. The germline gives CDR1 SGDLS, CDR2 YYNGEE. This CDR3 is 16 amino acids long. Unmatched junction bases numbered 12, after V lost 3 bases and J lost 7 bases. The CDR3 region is CASSATPGTEGEKLFF. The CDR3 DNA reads TGTGCCAGCAGCGCCACCCCCGGGACAGAGGGTGAAAAACTGTTTTTT. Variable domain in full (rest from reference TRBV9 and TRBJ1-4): DSGVTQTPKHLITATGQRVTLRCSPRSGDLSVYWYQQSLDQGLQFLIQYYNGEERAKGNILERFSAQQFPDLHSELNLSSLELGDSALYFCASSATPGTEGEKLFFGSGTQLSVL.

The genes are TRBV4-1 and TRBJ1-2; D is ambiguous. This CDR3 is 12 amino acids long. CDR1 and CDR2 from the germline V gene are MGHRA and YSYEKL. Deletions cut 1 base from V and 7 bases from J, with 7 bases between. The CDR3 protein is CASSQGIGGYTF. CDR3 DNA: TGCGCCAGCAGCCAAGGCATCGGTGGCTACACCTTC.

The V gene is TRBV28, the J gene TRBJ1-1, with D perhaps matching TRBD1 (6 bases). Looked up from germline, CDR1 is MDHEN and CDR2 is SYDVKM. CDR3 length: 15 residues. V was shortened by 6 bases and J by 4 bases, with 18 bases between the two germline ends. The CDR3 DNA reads TGTGCCAGCAGAACAACAGGGCTCCCCACCACTGAAGCTTTCTTT. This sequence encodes CASRTTGLPTTEAFF. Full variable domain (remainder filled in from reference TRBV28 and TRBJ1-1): DVKVTQSSRYLVKRTGEKVFLECVQDMDHENMFWYRQDPGLGLRLIYFSYDVKMKEKGDIPEGYSVSREKKERFSLILESASTNQTSMYLCASRTTGLPTTEAFFGQGTRLTVV.

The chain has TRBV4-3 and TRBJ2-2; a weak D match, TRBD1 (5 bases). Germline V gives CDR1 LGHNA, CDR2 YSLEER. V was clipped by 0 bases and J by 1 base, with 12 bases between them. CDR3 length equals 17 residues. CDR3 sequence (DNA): TGCGCCAGCAGCCAAGATGGGGCGGCGGAGAACACCGGGGAGCTGTTTTTT. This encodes CASSQDGAAENTGELFF.

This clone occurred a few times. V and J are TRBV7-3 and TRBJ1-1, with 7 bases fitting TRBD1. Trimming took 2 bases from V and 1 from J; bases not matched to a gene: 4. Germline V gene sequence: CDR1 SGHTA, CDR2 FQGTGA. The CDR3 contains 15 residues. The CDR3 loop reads CASSLGGQPNTEAFF. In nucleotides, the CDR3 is TGTGCCAGCAGCTTAGGGGGACAGCCGAACACTGAAGCTTTCTTT.

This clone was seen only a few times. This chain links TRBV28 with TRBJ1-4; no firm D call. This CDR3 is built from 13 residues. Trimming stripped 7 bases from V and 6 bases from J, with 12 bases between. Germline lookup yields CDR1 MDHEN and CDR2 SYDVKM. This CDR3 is CASIRSGDEKLFF. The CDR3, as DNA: TGTGCCAGCATTCGCAGCGGGGATGAAAAACTGTTTTTT.

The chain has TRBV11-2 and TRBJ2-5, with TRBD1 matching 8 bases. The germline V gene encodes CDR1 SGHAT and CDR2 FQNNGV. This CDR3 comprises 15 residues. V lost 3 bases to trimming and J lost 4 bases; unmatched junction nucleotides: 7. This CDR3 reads CASSFGQGALETQYF. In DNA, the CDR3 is TGTGCCAGCAGCTTTGGGCAGGGGGCTTTAGAGACCCAGTACTTC.

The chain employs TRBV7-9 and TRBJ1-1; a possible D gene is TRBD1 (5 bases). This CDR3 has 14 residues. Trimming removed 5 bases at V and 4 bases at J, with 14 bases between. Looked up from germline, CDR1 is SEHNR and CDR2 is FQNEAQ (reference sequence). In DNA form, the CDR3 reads TGTGCCAGCAGCGACAGCGATTTAGTCACTGAAGCTTTCTTT. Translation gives CASSDSDLVTEAFF.

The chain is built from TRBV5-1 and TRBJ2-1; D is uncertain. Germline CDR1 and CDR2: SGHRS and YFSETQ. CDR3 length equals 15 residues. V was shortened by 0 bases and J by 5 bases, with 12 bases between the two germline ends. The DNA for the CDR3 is TGCGCCAGCAGCTTGGAGCAACTAACCAACAATGAGCAGTTCTTC. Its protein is CASSLEQLTNNEQFF.

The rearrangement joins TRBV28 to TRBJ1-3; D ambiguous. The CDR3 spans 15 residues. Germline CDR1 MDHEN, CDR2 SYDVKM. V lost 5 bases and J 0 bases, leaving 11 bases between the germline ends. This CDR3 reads CASSTYMSSGNTIYF. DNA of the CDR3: TGTGCCAGCAGTACCTATATGAGCTCTGGAAACACCATATATTTT.

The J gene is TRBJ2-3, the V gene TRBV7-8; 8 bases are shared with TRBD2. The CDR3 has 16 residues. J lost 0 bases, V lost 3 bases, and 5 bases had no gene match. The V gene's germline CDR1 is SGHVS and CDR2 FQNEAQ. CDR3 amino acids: CASSFRLAGSTDTQYF. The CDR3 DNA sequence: TGTGCCAGCAGCTTTCGGCTAGCGGGTAGCACAGATACGCAGTATTTT.